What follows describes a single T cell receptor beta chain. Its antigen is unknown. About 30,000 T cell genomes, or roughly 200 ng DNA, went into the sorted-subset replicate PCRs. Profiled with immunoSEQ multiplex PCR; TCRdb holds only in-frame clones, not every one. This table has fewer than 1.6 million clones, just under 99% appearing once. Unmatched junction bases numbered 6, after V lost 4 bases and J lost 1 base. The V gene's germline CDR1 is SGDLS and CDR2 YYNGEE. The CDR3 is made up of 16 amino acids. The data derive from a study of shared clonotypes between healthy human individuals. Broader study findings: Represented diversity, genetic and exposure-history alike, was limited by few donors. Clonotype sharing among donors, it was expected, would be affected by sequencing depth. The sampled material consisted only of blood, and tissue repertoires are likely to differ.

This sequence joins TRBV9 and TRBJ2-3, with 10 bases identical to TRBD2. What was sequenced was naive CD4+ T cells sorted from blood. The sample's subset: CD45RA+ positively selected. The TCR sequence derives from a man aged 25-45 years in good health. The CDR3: CASSTLAGVRTDTQYF. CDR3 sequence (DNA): TGTGCCAGCAGCACCCTAGCGGGAGTCCGCACAGATACGCAGTATTTT.